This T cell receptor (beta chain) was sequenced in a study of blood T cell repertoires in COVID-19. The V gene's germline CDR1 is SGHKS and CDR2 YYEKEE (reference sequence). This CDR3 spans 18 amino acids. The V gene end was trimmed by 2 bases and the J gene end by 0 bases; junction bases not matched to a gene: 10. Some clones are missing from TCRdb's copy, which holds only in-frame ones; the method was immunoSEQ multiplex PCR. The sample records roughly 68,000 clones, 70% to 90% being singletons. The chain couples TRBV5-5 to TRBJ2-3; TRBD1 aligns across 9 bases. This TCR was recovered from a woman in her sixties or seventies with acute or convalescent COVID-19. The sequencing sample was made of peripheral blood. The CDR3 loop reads CASSLQGANSGSTDTQYF. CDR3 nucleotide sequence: TGTGCCAGCAGCTTACAGGGGGCGAATAGCGGGAGCACAGATACGCAGTATTTT.